The clone carrying this TCR beta chain was observed a handful of times. The antigen remains unidentified. Each cDNA held unique molecular identifiers, and template switching gave it a universal primer site. MiXCR, applied by TCRdb to the 5' RACE reads, yields one record per CDR3 protein. The sample gives around 1.7 million distinct CDR3 sequences, under 35% of which show up once; about 0.3% is in the top ten. The entry originates in a study of identical twins. Findings and limits, study-wide: Cord blood's abundant beta clonotypes had fewer insertions, unlike memory repertoires.

The TCR sequence derives from a newborn girl in good health. Material: cord blood.

CDR3 sequence reads: CASSYRQQNSPLHF. As DNA, the CDR3 is TGTGCCAGCAGTTACAGACAGCAGAATTCACCCCTCCACTTT. This sequence joins TRBV6-5 and TRBJ1-6, with a possible D match to TRBD1 (5 bases). Looked up from germline, CDR1 is MNHEY and CDR2 is SVGAGI. Trimming removed 2 bases at V and 7 bases at J, with 9 bases between. CDR3 length: 14 amino acids.